This TCR beta chain came from a study of CD8 T cells in ankylosing spondylitis. A remark on this clonotype: What it recognizes is unknown.

The V gene's germline CDR1 is MGHRA and CDR2 YSYEKL. V was pared by 3 bases and J by 6 bases, with 15 bases between. The CDR3 is 16 residues long. TCRdb analysed the 5' RACE reads with MiXCR anew, one entry per CDR3 protein. The sample lists some 700,000 distinct CDR3 sequences, around 20% occurring once. General study points: Characteristic, it appeared, of ankylosing spondylitis blood was a TCR beta motif of roughly eight highly homologous variants.

This clonotype originated in a male donor with ankylosing spondylitis. This chain joins TRBV4-1 and TRBJ1-6, with a tentative D call TRBD1 (6 bases). What was sequenced was blood, either unsorted or a sorted T cell fraction (not recorded which). CDR3 loop: CASSQVTGNPNSPLHF. As DNA, the CDR3 is TGCGCCAGCAGCCAGGTTACAGGGAACCCTAATTCACCCCTCCACTTT.